This T cell receptor beta chain was observed in a study of glioma-infiltrating T cells. CDR1 and CDR2 from the germline V gene are DFQATT and SNEGSKA (reference sequence). The CDR3 has 12 amino acids. TCR alpha and beta CDR3 regions were amplified from RNA using iRepertoire nested multiplex PCR. TCRdb processed the multiplex PCR reads anew with MiXCR; each CDR3 protein has one entry. The repertoire holds approximately 18,000 distinct CDR3 sequences, with about 62% as singletons. The V gene is TRBV20-1, the J gene TRBJ1-2; 9 nucleotides match TRBD1. The clonotype originates from a human donor with low-grade glioma or glioblastoma, undergoing nonglioma brain surgery, or in good health (not recorded which). The sample was glioma tissue, nonneoplastic brain tissue, or PBMCs (not recorded which). The CDR3 protein is CTSDRGENGYTF. For the CDR3, the DNA is TGCACTTCGGACAGGGGCGAGAATGGCTACACCTTC.